These 16 T cell receptor beta chains share one sample of origin, sequenced in a study of T-cell reconstitution after alpha-beta-depleted transplantation in children. A library of TCRbeta sequences, prepared with unique molecular identifiers, was generated. TCRdb recomputed calls from the PCR reads with MiXCR, one row per CDR3 protein. The sample has roughly 120,000 distinct CDR3 sequences, more than 20% seen once; the top ten hold about 10%. Sample: PBMCs, mostly from graft donor cells, taken 180 days after TCRalphabeta/CD19-depleted stem cell transplant. Receptors originate from a male patient between 2 and 10 years old who had a stem cell transplant for chronic granulomatous disease, so the T cells may come from the graft donor.

Ten or more counts support this clonotype. The genes are TRBV5-1 and TRBJ1-2; D uncertain. Trimming shortened V by 1 base and J by 2 bases, and 9 bases separated the two germline ends. This CDR3 has 14 residues. Germline CDR1 reads SGHRS; CDR2 reads YFSETQ. DNA for the CDR3: TGCGCCAGCAGCTTGTTAGCGACCAACTATGGCTACACCTTC. Its translation is CASSLLATNYGYTF.

The sample holds many counts of this clonotype. This chain's CDR3 is CASSQRTSGGYEQFF. CDR3 DNA sequence: TGTGCCAGCAGCCAACGGACTAGCGGGGGCTATGAGCAGTTCTTC. V is TRBV4-2 and J is TRBJ2-1; 13 positions match TRBD2. CDR1 is LGHNA, CDR2 YNFKEQ, per germline. V shed 2 bases and J 8 bases; nucleotides not matched to a gene: 3. This CDR3 has 15 residues.

This clonotype was observed a single time. The chain employs TRBV7-8 and TRBJ2-7; D is unresolved. The germline V and J ends were trimmed by 1 base and 0 bases, with 16 bases remaining between them. Germline CDR1 and CDR2: SGHVS and FQNEAQ. The CDR3 extends over 17 amino acids. The CDR3 here is CASSLGAFSPLSYEQYF. CDR3 sequence (DNA): TGTGCCAGCAGCTTAGGGGCCTTCTCGCCTCTCTCCTACGAGCAGTACTTC.

CDR3: CASSLVTVPYEQYF. As DNA, the CDR3 is TGCGCCAGCAGCTTGGTGACAGTGCCCTACGAGCAGTACTTC. V usage is TRBV5-1 and J usage is TRBJ2-7, with D possibly matching TRBD1 (5 bases). The CDR3 has 14 residues. CDR1 SGHRS and CDR2 YFSETQ come from the germline V gene. V lost 0 bases, J lost 2 bases, and 9 bases lay in between.

At least ten counts were recorded for this clonotype. The chain employs TRBV10-3 and TRBJ2-1; 12 bases agree with TRBD2. CDR3 length: 14 amino acids. V was pared by 5 bases and J by 8 bases, with 4 bases of the junction left unmatched. Germline assignment: CDR1 ENHRY and CDR2 SYGVKD. CDR3 nucleotide sequence: TGTGCCATCAGTCTAGCGGGGGGGCTCGATGAGCAGTTCTTC. This translates into CAISLAGGLDEQFF.

This chain uses TRBV29-1 with TRBJ1-4; 7 bases line up with TRBD1. This CDR3 contains 13 residues. Germline CDR1 SQVTM, CDR2 ANQGSEA. J was trimmed by 2 bases and V by 6 bases; bases with no gene match: 3. CDR3 amino acids: CSVPGQTNEKLFF. In nucleotides, the CDR3 is TGCAGCGTCCCGGGACAGACTAATGAAAAACTGTTTTTT.

This clonotype was observed many times. This sequence joins TRBV10-3 and TRBJ1-2, with 8 bases fitting TRBD1. The CDR3 extends over 13 amino acids. Losses at the gene ends were 9 bases for V and 6 bases for J; bases not matched to a gene: 9. CDR1 and CDR2 from the germline V gene are ENHRY and SYGVKD. The DNA for the CDR3 is TGTGCCATGAAGACCGGGACAGGTCATGGCTACACCTTC. It codes for CAMKTGTGHGYTF.

The gene calls are TRBV14 and TRBJ1-1; tentative D call: TRBD1 (6 bases). CDR1 and CDR2 from the germline V gene are SGHDN and FVKESK. This CDR3 is 12 amino acids long. V lost 3 bases and J 10 bases, leaving 12 bases between the germline ends. The CDR3: CASSHPGGRAFF. CDR3 nucleotides: TGTGCCAGCAGCCATCCCGGGGGCAGAGCTTTCTTT.

The V and J genes are TRBV7-2 and TRBJ1-4; TRBD1 agrees at 8 bases. Germline CDR1 is SGHTA and CDR2 is FQGNSA. The V segment lost 1 base and the J segment 8 bases; nucleotides outside the gene matches: 6. The CDR3 has 15 amino acids. The CDR3 spells CASSLEGQGLEKLFF. In DNA form, the CDR3 reads TGTGCCAGCAGCTTAGAAGGACAGGGTCTCGAAAAACTGTTTTTT. The full variable domain, in which reference TRBV7-2 and TRBJ1-4 provide the parts outside the CDR3, is GAGVSQSPSNKVTEKGKDVELRCDPISGHTALYWYRQSLGQGLEFLIYFQGNSAPDKSGLPSDRFSAERTGGSVSTLTIQRTQQEDSAVYLCASSLEGQGLEKLFFGSGTQLSVL.

A few counts support this clonotype. The chain joins TRBV15 to TRBJ2-2; 7 bases line up with TRBD1. The CDR3 has 15 residues. Germline CDR1 reads LNHNV; CDR2 reads YYDKDF (reference sequence). V was clipped by 3 bases and J by 8 bases; unmatched bases: 9. CDR3 sequence reads: CATSSYDRVSGELFF. The DNA for the CDR3 is TGTGCCACCAGCAGTTACGACAGGGTATCTGGGGAGCTGTTTTTT.

This clonotype occurred a few times. The chain carries TRBV29-1 and TRBJ2-1; 8 bases match TRBD2. J was trimmed by 5 bases and V by 7 bases; bases with no gene match: 4. The CDR3 is 12 residues long. Germline CDR1 is SQVTM and CDR2 is ANQGSEA. The CDR3 loop reads CSARSGNNEQFF. The CDR3 nucleotides read TGCAGCGCCCGTAGCGGGAACAATGAGCAGTTCTTC.

The table lists this clonotype with a count of one. The chain couples TRBV25-1 to TRBJ1-1; D unclear. This CDR3 region has 12 residues. The ends were cut back, 5 bases at V and 4 bases at J, with 8 bases in the middle. Germline CDR1 and CDR2: MGHDK and SYGVNS. CDR3 protein: CASSTRGTEAFF. The CDR3 bases are TGTGCCAGCAGTACCCGCGGCACTGAAGCTTTCTTT.

This clonotype was detected a few times. The chain is built from TRBV10-3 and TRBJ1-2, with a possible D match to TRBD1 (6 bases). The CDR3 sequence is 14 residues long. CDR1 is ENHRY and CDR2 is SYGVKD in the germline V gene. Trimming removed 3 bases at V and 5 bases at J, with 13 bases between. The CDR3 DNA sequence: TGTGCCATCAGTGATTCGGGGGGGCCTTATGGCTACACCTTC. This encodes CAISDSGGPYGYTF.

The sample holds a few counts of this clonotype. This chain joins TRBV5-5 and TRBJ2-1, with 10 bases aligning to TRBD1. V was pared by 5 bases and J by 9 bases, with 5 bases of the junction left unmatched. Germline CDR1 SGHKS, CDR2 YYEKEE (reference sequence). The CDR3 is 13 amino acids. The CDR3 is CASRRTGGGEQFF. CDR3 in DNA: TGTGCCAGCAGACGGACAGGGGGTGGTGAGCAGTTCTTC.

This clonotype has more than one count but fewer than ten. V usage is TRBV11-2 and J usage is TRBJ2-1, with 14 bases lining up with TRBD2. This CDR3 is built from 19 residues. The V gene's germline CDR1 is SGHAT and CDR2 FQNNGV. The ends lost 5 bases at V and 2 bases at J; junction bases unmatched: 11. The CDR3 is CASSLGLAGGPLAYNEQFF. CDR3 coding DNA: TGTGCCAGCAGCCTAGGACTAGCGGGGGGCCCCCTCGCCTACAATGAGCAGTTCTTC. Filled out from reference TRBV11-2 and TRBJ2-1, the complete variable domain reads EAGVAQSPRYKIIEKRQSVAFWCNPISGHATLYWYQQILGQGPKLLIQFQNNGVVDDSQLPKDRFSAERLKGVDSTLKIQPAKLEDSAVYLCASSLGLAGGPLAYNEQFFGPGTRLTVL.

This clonotype appeared many times. This chain links TRBV29-1 with TRBJ2-7; no reliable D call. In germline, CDR1 is SQVTM, CDR2 ANQGSEA. The CDR3 is made up of 12 amino acids. V was pared by 1 base and J by 4 bases, with 8 bases between. For the CDR3, the DNA is TGCAGCGTTGAAGCTTCCCCATACGAGCAGTACTTC. This codes for CSVEASPYEQYF.